The present T cell receptor beta chain was sequenced within a study of blood T cell repertoires in COVID-19. Study context: Acute and convalescent COVID-19 samples came from the United States, Italy and Spain. Sources were T cells, B-cell-depleted T cells, or PBMCs; the material itself was cDNA or gDNA.

The CDR3 is 12 residues long. Germline CDR1 is SEHNR and CDR2 is FQNEAQ (reference sequence). Trimming took off 2 bases at V and 7 bases at J, with 9 bases between the two ends. Only a few counts were recorded for this clone. As originally analysed: Quantification of nucleated cells was approximated via reference gene primer amplification. Profiled with immunoSEQ multiplex PCR; TCRdb holds only in-frame clones, not every one. The V and J calls and clone size are taken from that table; D and trimming were inferred from the DNA. The top ten clones hold 5.1% of a sample with a few hundred thousand clones, around 86% of them seen once.

The rearrangement joins TRBV7-9 to TRBJ2-7, with D possibly TRBD1 on 5 matching bases. Source material: peripheral blood. The sequence derives from a human donor in a cohort sampled during active COVID-19. The CDR3 loop is CASSLPGREQYF. The DNA for the CDR3 is TGTGCCAGCAGCTTACCAGGGCGGGAGCAGTACTTC.